This TCR beta chain was sequenced in a study of Ad26.COV2.S vaccination and SARS-CoV-2 variants. Study context: The donor participated in the COV1001 trial, in its Ad26.COV2.S arm. Ad26.COV2.S shots went into the muscle once or twice, 56 days apart.

The V gene lost 2 bases and the J gene lost 4 bases, with 14 bases spanning the gap. Germline CDR1 is MNHEY and CDR2 is SVGEGT. CDR3 size: 15 residues. The treatment was: 19 received Ad26.COV2.S at low or high dose, single or two shots; roughly five received placebo; per-sample allocation not given. Sampling happened 63 days after the first vaccine or placebo injection. The repertoire was sequenced with immunoSEQ multiplex PCR; TCRdb's copy has only in-frame clones and lacks some. This table has a few hundred thousand clones, around 86% appearing once. The chain has TRBV6-2 or TRBV6-3 and TRBJ1-2, with D perhaps matching TRBD1 (5 bases). The sample here was peripheral blood, taken in a trial of Ad26.COV2.S vaccine versus placebo. This TCR was recovered from a person between 18 and 59 years old who received the Ad26.COV2.S COVID-19 vaccine or a placebo. CDR3 sequence reads: CASSYTGWDRYGYTF. The CDR3 nucleotides read TGTGCCAGCAGTTACACTGGATGGGACCGCTATGGCTACACCTTC.